This T cell receptor (beta chain) was recovered during a study of blood T cell repertoires in COVID-19. Methods used by the authors: Reference gene primer amplification gave nucleated cell count estimates. Method: immunoSEQ multiplex PCR; TCRdb's copy keeps in-frame clones and lacks some. V, J and clone size are those of that table, while D and trimming were read from the DNA. The sample shows a few hundred thousand clones, approximately 84% of them seen only once. The cohort comprised adults aged about 18 to 89 years residing in 20 to 30 US areas. Cohort 3 donors counted as recovered after two negative PCRs, clearance, or resolved symptoms. V was shortened by 7 bases and J by 7 bases, with 8 bases between the two germline ends. Germline loops: CDR1 MNHEY, CDR2 SVGAGI. The length of the CDR3 is 11 residues.

Sequences were obtained from PBMCs or T cells enriched from blood (not recorded which). The chain joins TRBV6-5 to TRBJ1-3, with a weak D call TRBD1 (5 bases). The clonotype was recovered from a woman in her 30s who had recovered from COVID-19. Here the CDR3 reads CASNRGNTIYF. The CDR3, as DNA: TGTGCCAGCAATCGGGGGAACACCATATATTTT.